This TCR beta chain originates from a study of response to subunit inactivated influenza vaccine. Study conclusions and caveats: Seasonal influenza vaccination, on each occasion, was suggested by the authors to recruit few new T cells.

Germline loops: CDR1 ENHRY, CDR2 SYGVKD. V lost 11 bases to trimming and J lost 4 bases; unmatched junction nucleotides: 8. There are 14 residues in the CDR3. One entry per CDR3 protein, called by TCRdb with MiXCR from the RT-PCR reads. The sample has some 500,000 distinct CDR3 sequences; 15% to 20% are singletons. At least ten counts were recorded for this clonotype. Its cognate antigen is unknown. Sequences were derived from CD4+ T cells sorted from PBMCs, sampled less than 25 months after vaccination. The chain couples TRBV10-3 to TRBJ2-3; 11 bases are a match to TRBD2. The sequence was obtained from a man between 50 and 69 years old who received an inactivated influenza vaccine. CDR3 coding DNA: TGTGCCGTACTAGCGGGAGTATCACCAGATACGCAGTATTTT. It encodes CAVLAGVSPDTQYF.